The 20 T cell receptor beta chains presented below share a single source sample, sequenced in a study of Tregs in tolerant kidney transplant recipients. The assay was immunoSEQ multiplex PCR, and TCRdb's table has in-frame clones only and misses some. The top ten clones hold 0.46% of a sample with about 94,000 clones, 93% of them seen once. Here the sequenced sample was CD4+ T cells from blood, taken before the transplant. The receptors shown here come from a human donor who received a combined kidney and bone marrow transplant.

V is TRBV27 and J is TRBJ2-7; tentatively, D is TRBD2 (5 bases). With 7 bases removed from V and 7 bases from J, the gap between germline ends came to 35 bases. CDR3 size: 19 residues. From germline, CDR1 is MNHEY and CDR2 SMNVEV (reference sequence). CDR3 nucleotide sequence: TGTGCCAGCACTAGAGGGATGTTCCCTTACCTACGATGGGGTCTGGAGCAGTACTTC. The encoded protein is CASTRGMFPYLRWGLEQYF.

The chain recombines TRBV19 with TRBJ2-2; D is ambiguous. The CDR3 spans 14 residues. V was clipped by 4 bases and J by 3 bases, with 9 bases between them. Germline assignment: CDR1 LNHDA and CDR2 SQIVND (reference sequence). The CDR3 is CASSTTKDTGELFF. Written as DNA, the CDR3 is TGTGCCAGTAGTACAACAAAAGACACCGGGGAGCTGTTTTTT. The variable domain in full, with the rest retrieved from reference TRBV19 and TRBJ2-2, is DGGITQSPKYLFRKEGQNVTLSCEQNLNHDAMYWYRQDPGQGLRLIYYSQIVNDFQKGDIAEGYSVSREKKESFPLTVTSAQKNPTAFYLCASSTTKDTGELFFGEGSRLTVL.

This clone was picked up a small number of times. The chain links TRBV5-8 to TRBJ1-3, with 8 bases lining up with TRBD1. CDR3 length: 14 residues. Germline CDR1 and CDR2: SGHTS and YDEGEE. After removal of 0 bases from V and 4 bases from J, the junction contained 0 bases not matched to a gene. The DNA for the CDR3 is TGTGCCAGCAGCTTGGCAGGGGGCGGAAACACCATATATTTT. Its protein is CASSLAGGGNTIYF.

A word on this clone: The same CDR3 can be traced to other DNA sequences in this sample. The rearrangement links TRBV5-6 to TRBJ2-7, with a possible D match to TRBD2 (6 bases). The CDR3 is 15 residues long. V was trimmed by 8 bases and J by 2 bases, leaving 20 bases between them. The germline gives CDR1 SGHDT, CDR2 YYEEEE. CDR3 DNA sequence: TGTGCCAGTAGCCCCACGGGACTTTATACCTACGAGCAGTACTTC. The encoded protein is CASSPTGLYTYEQYF.

The genes are TRBV6-6 and TRBJ1-2; no reliable D call. The V and J ends lost 4 bases and 0 bases respectively, with 12 bases between them. Germline V lookup: CDR1 MNHNY, CDR2 SVGAGI (reference sequence). This CDR3 is built from 15 residues. In DNA, the CDR3 is TGTGCCAGCAGTTTGGGTGGGAGACCTAACTATGGCTACACCTTC. This sequence encodes CASSLGGRPNYGYTF.

The chain joins TRBV6-1 to TRBJ2-3; D gene unclear. Germline lookup yields CDR1 MNHNS and CDR2 SASEGT. The CDR3 length is 15 residues. V was clipped by 7 bases and J by 4 bases, with 18 bases between them. As DNA, the CDR3 is TGTGCCAGCACCTCCTTTGGAGTGCGAGCAGATACGCAGTATTTT. It encodes CASTSFGVRADTQYF.

V gene TRBV10-2 combines with J gene TRBJ1-5; 7 bases align to TRBD1. Trimming took 4 bases from V and 1 from J; bases not matched to a gene: 7. The germline gives CDR1 WSHSY, CDR2 SAAADI. This CDR3 region has 16 residues. CDR3 amino acids: CASSGPDRTSNQPQHF. The CDR3 region has the DNA TGCGCCAGCAGTGGCCCGGACAGGACAAGCAATCAGCCCCAGCATTTT.

The chain joins TRBV11-2 to TRBJ1-3; D unresolved. This CDR3 region has 14 residues. Germline V gene sequence: CDR1 SGHAT, CDR2 FQNNGV. V was shortened by 5 bases and J by 2 bases, with 10 bases between the two germline ends. This CDR3 is CASSLQATGNTIYF. The CDR3 DNA reads as TGTGCCAGCAGCCTCCAGGCGACTGGAAACACCATATATTTT.

The gene calls are TRBV2 and TRBJ2-1, with 11 bases identical to TRBD2. Germline-derived CDR1 and CDR2 are SNHLY and FYNNEI. CDR3 length: 16 amino acids. V shed 4 bases, J shed 7 bases, and the junction held 9 bases outside the gene matches. Here the CDR3 reads CASSGSGLAGGNEQFF. The CDR3 DNA follows: TGTGCCAGCAGTGGGTCTGGGCTAGCGGGGGGAAATGAGCAGTTCTTC.

This chain links TRBV5-4 with TRBJ1-2, with D possibly matching TRBD1 (6 bases). The CDR3 is 12 residues long. Trimming stripped 0 bases from V and 14 bases from J, with 14 bases between. Germline CDR1 and CDR2: SGHNT and YYREEE (reference sequence). In DNA, the CDR3 is TGTGCCAGCAGCTTGGCCAACACAGGGAAAACCTTC. This gives the protein CASSLANTGKTF. Drawing the rest from reference TRBV5-4 and TRBJ1-2, the complete variable domain is ETGVTQSPTHLIKTRGQQVTLRCSSQSGHNTVSWYQQALGQGPQFIFQYYREEENGRGNFPPRFSGLQFPNYSSELNVNALELDDSALYLCASSLANTGKTFGSGTRLTVV.

This rearrangement joins TRBV2 to TRBJ2-5; a possible D gene is TRBD1 (5 bases). Trimming removed 4 bases at V and 2 bases at J, with 8 bases between. CDR3 length: 13 amino acids. The germline V gene encodes CDR1 SNHLY and CDR2 FYNNEI. In DNA, the CDR3 is TGTGCCAGCAGTGGGCCAGGGCAAGAGACCCAGTACTTC. Protein: CASSGPGQETQYF.

J is TRBJ2-6 and V is TRBV19; D is possibly TRBD1 (6 bases). The V end lost 10 bases, the J end lost 1 base, and 17 bases lay between the germline ends. CDR1 is LNHDA and CDR2 is SQIVND in the germline V gene (reference sequence). The CDR3 consists of 16 residues. CDR3 DNA sequence: TGTGCCACCGGGACATCGGCCACTTCTGGGGCCAACGTCCTGACTTTC. Translated, it gives CATGTSATSGANVLTF.

The chain links TRBV9 to TRBJ1-2, with D maybe TRBD1 (5 bases). The CDR3 runs 16 residues. V gave up 0 bases and J gave up 6 bases, with 18 bases separating them. The germline V gene encodes CDR1 SGDLS and CDR2 YYNGEE. The CDR3 DNA reads TGTGCCAGCAGCGTAGAGGTTCACAGAGGAGGGGATGGCTACACCTTC. Protein: CASSVEVHRGGDGYTF.

As DNA, the CDR3 is TGTGCCAGCAGCCCGCGTACAGGGCGTGAATACTCCTACGAGCAGTACTTC. Its protein is CASSPRTGREYSYEQYF. J is TRBJ2-7 and V is TRBV7-9; TRBD1 might be the D (6 bases). V lost 5 bases to trimming and J lost 0 bases, with 20 bases between them. From germline, CDR1 is SEHNR and CDR2 FQNEAQ (reference sequence). There are 17 residues in the CDR3.

V usage is TRBV11-2 and J usage is TRBJ2-3; possible D gene TRBD1, 5 bases. CDR1 is SGHAT, CDR2 FQNNGV, per germline. The V gene lost 2 bases and the J gene lost 0 bases, with 9 bases spanning the gap. The CDR3 sequence is 15 residues long. CDR3 amino acids: CASSLSWTSTDTQYF. The CDR3 DNA sequence: TGTGCCAGCAGCTTATCATGGACAAGCACAGATACGCAGTATTTT.

This sequence joins TRBV5-1 and TRBJ1-3; a weak D match, TRBD1 (5 bases). CDR1 is SGHRS and CDR2 is YFSETQ in the germline V gene. V was clipped by 5 bases and J by 3 bases, with 12 bases between them. There are 14 residues in the CDR3. The CDR3 DNA reads as TGCGCCAGCAGTAGAGGGGAGGTTGGAAACACCATATATTTT. Translating it yields CASSRGEVGNTIYF.

The chain employs TRBV4-1 and TRBJ2-5, with D perhaps TRBD1 (6 bases). V lost 2 bases to trimming and J lost 0 bases, with 10 bases between them. CDR1 is MGHRA and CDR2 is YSYEKL in the germline V gene. This CDR3 is built from 15 residues. CDR3 sequence reads: CASSQTGDNQETQYF. CDR3 nucleotide sequence: TGCGCCAGCAGCCAAACTGGGGACAACCAAGAGACCCAGTACTTC.

As to this clone: The same CDR3 arises from other DNA sequences in this sample as well. V is TRBV18 and J is TRBJ2-7; 7 bases map to TRBD2. The CDR3 covers 14 residues. Germline lookup yields CDR1 KGHSH and CDR2 LQKENI. J gave up 0 bases and V 3 bases, and 2 bases lay outside the gene matches. The CDR3 DNA reads as TGTGCCAGCTCACCCACGGGGGGCTCCTACGAGCAGTACTTC. Amino acids: CASSPTGGSYEQYF.

V usage is TRBV18 and J usage is TRBJ2-1, with TRBD2 matching over 7 bases. V gave up 3 bases and J gave up 10 bases; unmatched junction bases: 6. CDR1 and CDR2 (germline): KGHSH, LQKENI. This CDR3 has 13 residues. CDR3: CASSPSGGGEQFF. In DNA, the CDR3 is TGTGCCAGCTCACCCAGTGGCGGGGGAGAGCAGTTCTTC.

The chain carries TRBV18 and TRBJ2-3; the D is unclear. Trimming left V 1 base short and J 3 bases short, with 14 bases between. This CDR3 has 16 residues. Per the germline V gene, CDR1 is KGHSH and CDR2 is LQKENI. The CDR3: CASSPRTLGATDTQYF. In nucleotides, the CDR3 is TGTGCCAGCTCACCACGTACTCTAGGAGCAACAGATACGCAGTATTTT.